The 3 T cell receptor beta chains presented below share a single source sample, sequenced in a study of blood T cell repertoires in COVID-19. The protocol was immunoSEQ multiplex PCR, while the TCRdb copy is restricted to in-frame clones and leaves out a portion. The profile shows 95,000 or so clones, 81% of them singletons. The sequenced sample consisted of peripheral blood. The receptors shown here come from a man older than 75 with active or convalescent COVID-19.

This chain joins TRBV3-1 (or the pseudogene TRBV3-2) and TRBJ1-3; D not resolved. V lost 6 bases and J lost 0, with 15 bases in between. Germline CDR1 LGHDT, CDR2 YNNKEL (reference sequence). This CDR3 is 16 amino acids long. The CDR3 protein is CASRPQRPSSGNTIYF. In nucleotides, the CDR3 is TGTGCCAGCAGACCCCAGAGGCCGAGCTCTGGAAACACCATATATTTT.

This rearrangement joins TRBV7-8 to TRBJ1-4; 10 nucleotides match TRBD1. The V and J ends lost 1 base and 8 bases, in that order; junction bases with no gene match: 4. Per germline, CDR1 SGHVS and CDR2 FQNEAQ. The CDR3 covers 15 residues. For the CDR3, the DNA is TGTGCCAGCAGCTTAGTTGGGACAGGGGACGAAAAACTGTTTTTT. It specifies CASSLVGTGDEKLFF.

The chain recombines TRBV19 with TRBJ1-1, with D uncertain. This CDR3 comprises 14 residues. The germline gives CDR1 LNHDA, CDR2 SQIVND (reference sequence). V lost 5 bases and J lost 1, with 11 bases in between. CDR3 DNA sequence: TGTGCCAGTAGTCGCCAACTTACGAACACTGAAGCTTTCTTT. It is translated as CASSRQLTNTEAFF.